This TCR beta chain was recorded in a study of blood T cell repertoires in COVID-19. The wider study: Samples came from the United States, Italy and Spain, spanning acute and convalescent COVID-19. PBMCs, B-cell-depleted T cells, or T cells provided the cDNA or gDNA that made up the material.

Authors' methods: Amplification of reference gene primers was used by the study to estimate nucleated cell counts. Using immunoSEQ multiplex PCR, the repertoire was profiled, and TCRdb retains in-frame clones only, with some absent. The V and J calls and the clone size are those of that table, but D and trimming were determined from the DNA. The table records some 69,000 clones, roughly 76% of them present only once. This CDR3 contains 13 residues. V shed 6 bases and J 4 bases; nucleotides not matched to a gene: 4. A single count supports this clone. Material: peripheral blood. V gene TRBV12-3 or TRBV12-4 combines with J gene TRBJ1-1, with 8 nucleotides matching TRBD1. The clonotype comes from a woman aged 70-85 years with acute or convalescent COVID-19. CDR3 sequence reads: CASRRQGSTEAFF. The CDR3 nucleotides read TGTGCCAGCAGGAGACAGGGGTCCACTGAAGCTTTCTTT.